This is a list of T cell receptor beta chains from one sample in a study of human T cells and chemical hapten exposure. TCRdb re-derived calls from the RACE reads in MiXCR, one entry per CDR3 protein. The table has 60,000 to 70,000 distinct CDR3 sequences, 11% seen once. The sample was whole blood, taken in connection with sensitization to the hapten diphenylcyclopropenone (DPC). The source is a woman in her 50s with alopecia areata. Some clones in this sample may be carry-over from other donors' samples. Both conserved end residues are part of each CDR3. D genes are given only for firm matches. A row's size may be missing; if present it is once, few, many or a size class.

few	-	TRBV28	TRBJ1-2	TGTGCCAGCACCCCAGCACAGTATGGCTACACCTTC	CASTPAQYGYTF
-	TRBD1	TRBV7-9	TRBJ2-2	TGTGCCTGCAACAGGGGTTTGAACACCGGGGAGCTGTTTTTT	CACNRGLNTGELFF
-	-	TRBV27	TRBJ2-7	TGTGCCAGCACCACCTGGGACTCTAGACGGGGCGCCTACGAGCAGTACTTC	CASTTWDSRRGAYEQYF
many	TRBD2	TRBV6-2/TRBV6-3	TRBJ2-1	TGTGCCACCCAGCGGGGAACATACAATGAGCAGTTCTTC	CATQRGTYNEQFF
few	-	TRBV11-2	TRBJ1-2	TGTGCCAGCAGCTTACCGCAGGGACCTCCCGATGGCTACACCTTC	CASSLPQGPPDGYTF
-	TRBD2	TRBV29-1	TRBJ2-3	TGCAGCGTCGGACTAGCGGGGGGGCTCATTGATACGCAGTATTTT	CSVGLAGGLIDTQYF
many	-	TRBV28	TRBJ1-1	TGTGCCAGCACCAGGCCAGGGCCGAACACTGAAGCTTTCTTT	CASTRPGPNTEAFF
many	-	TRBV5-1	TRBJ2-2	TGCGCCAGCAGCTTGGAGGTTGGGGGATTCGCGACCGGGGAGCTGTTTTTT	CASSLEVGGFATGELFF
few	-	TRBV6-5	TRBJ2-7	TGTGCCAGCAGCCCTACCCCACAGGGCATCGACGGCTACGAGCAGTACTTC	CASSPTPQGIDGYEQYF
-	-	TRBV29-1	TRBJ2-6	TGCAGCGTTGAAGACTTTCCTGGGGCCAACGTCCTGACTTTC	CSVEDFPGANVLTF
many	-	TRBV19	TRBJ2-2	TGTGCCAGTAGTGGCTCGGGACATTCCCCCGGGGAGCTGTTTTTT	CASSGSGHSPGELFF
few	-	TRBV9	TRBJ2-3	TGTGCCAGCAGCGTACGGGAAGAGTTTACGTACACAGATACGCAGTATTTT	CASSVREEFTYTDTQYF
many	TRBD2	TRBV28	TRBJ2-1	TGTGCCAGCAGCTCCCTACTAGCGGGAGGGCCGGATGAGCAGTTCTTC	CASSSLLAGGPDEQFF
-	-	TRBV30	TRBJ2-5	TGTGCCTGGCGATACTACGGGGGCCTCCAAGAGACCCAGTACTTC	CAWRYYGGLQETQYF
many	-	TRBV11-1	TRBJ2-6	TGTGCCAGCAGCTCACGACGGGGCTCTGGGGCCAACGTCCTGACTTTC	CASSSRRGSGANVLTF
many	TRBD1	TRBV7-8	TRBJ2-1	TGTGCCAGCAGCGGACTGGGACAGGTTTACAATGAGCAGTTCTTC	CASSGLGQVYNEQFF
-	-	TRBV12-3/TRBV12-4	TRBJ1-2	TGTGCCAGCAGTTTAGACCCGACCCCGTCTTATGGCTACACCTTC	CASSLDPTPSYGYTF
many	-	TRBV28	TRBJ2-7	TGTGCCAGCAGTTTGACACAGGGTTTGTACGAGCAGTACTTC	CASSLTQGLYEQYF
few	-	TRBV3-1	TRBJ1-2	TGTGCCAGCCGCAGAGCAAATTATGGCTACACCTTC	CASRRANYGYTF
many	TRBD1	TRBV2	TRBJ2-5	TGTGCCAGCAGGACAGGGGGAGGGACCCAGTACTTC	CASRTGGGTQYF
many	TRBD1	TRBV7-9	TRBJ1-4	TGTGCCAGCAGCTCACCCCGACAGGGCCGCAGTGAAAAACTGTTTTTT	CASSSPRQGRSEKLFF
-	TRBD1	TRBV6-7	TRBJ1-6	TGTGCCAGCAGTTACTCCTTCGGGACAGGGATTGACTCACCCCTCCACTTT	CASSYSFGTGIDSPLHF
-	-	TRBV9	TRBJ2-3	TGTGCCAGCAGCGGGACGGGAAATCTTGATACGCAGTATTTT	CASSGTGNLDTQYF
few	-	TRBV5-1	TRBJ2-7	TGCGCCAGCCGGCGGACAGACTCCTACGAGCAGTACTTC	CASRRTDSYEQYF
-	TRBD2	TRBV15	TRBJ2-1	TGTGCCACCAGCGTAGGACTAGCGGGAGAGTATTACAATGAGCAGTTCTTC	CATSVGLAGEYYNEQFF
-	TRBD2	TRBV20-1	TRBJ2-2	TGCAGTGCTAGAGATGATAAACTAGCGGGAACCACCGGGGAGCTGTTTTTT	CSARDDKLAGTTGELFF
few	TRBD2	TRBV11-3	TRBJ2-1	TGTGCCAGCAGCCCCCGTTCCGGGACTAGCGGCAATGAGCAGTTCTTC	CASSPRSGTSGNEQFF
many	TRBD2	TRBV20-1	TRBJ2-1	TGCAGTGCCCCAGCGGGGGCCTACAATGAGCAGTTCTTC	CSAPAGAYNEQFF
few	TRBD2	TRBV5-1	TRBJ2-1	TGCGCCAGCAGCTCCGGGGGAGGGCCCAACAATGAGCAGTTCTTC	CASSSGGGPNNEQFF
few	-	TRBV14	TRBJ1-2	TGTGCCAGCAGCCAAAGTAGGAAGTTCTATGGCTACACCTTC	CASSQSRKFYGYTF
-	TRBD2	TRBV9	TRBJ2-1	TGTGCCAGCAGCGGGTCTAGCGGGCGTTACAATGAGCAGTTCTTC	CASSGSSGRYNEQFF
many	-	TRBV11-2	TRBJ2-7	TGTGCCAGCAGCTTATTCGTAGGGTCCCACGAGCAGTACTTC	CASSLFVGSHEQYF
many	-	TRBV7-2	TRBJ1-2	TGTGCCAGCAGCTTAGATGGTCGGGGCTACACCTTC	CASSLDGRGYTF
many	-	TRBV2	TRBJ2-4	TGTGCCAGCGGCAGTGAGGGGATGGCCAAAAACATTCAGTACTTC	CASGSEGMAKNIQYF
many	-	TRBV28	TRBJ1-6	TGTGCCAGCAGTTCTGGGGAAGGATTCTATAATTCACCCCTCCACTTT	CASSSGEGFYNSPLHF
-	TRBD1	TRBV14	TRBJ1-4	TGTGCCAGCAGCCGATCCGGGACAGTCTATGAAAAACTGTTTTTT	CASSRSGTVYEKLFF
many	-	TRBV6-5	TRBJ1-4	TGTGCCAGCAGCCCCCGGGAGAATGAAAAACTGTTTTTT	CASSPRENEKLFF
many	TRBD2	TRBV4-2	TRBJ2-3	TGTGCCAGCAGCCTAGCGGGAGTGTCGACAGATACGCAGTATTTT	CASSLAGVSTDTQYF
few	TRBD2	TRBV6-6	TRBJ2-4	TGTGCCAGCACCCGAAGGCAAGAGACTAGCGGGGAAGGGGACAACATTCAGTACTTC	CASTRRQETSGEGDNIQYF
few	-	TRBV5-4	TRBJ1-4	TGTGCCAGCAGCTTGGCCGGGGGAGCGCGCGAAAAACTGTTTTTT	CASSLAGGAREKLFF
many	-	TRBV20-1	TRBJ1-2	TGCAGTGCCCCCTCAGGGAACGGCTATGGCTACACCTTC	CSAPSGNGYGYTF
-	TRBD1	TRBV30	TRBJ1-6	TGTGCCTGGATTAAGGGACAGCAAAATTCACCCCTCCACTTT	CAWIKGQQNSPLHF
-	-	TRBV12-3/TRBV12-4	TRBJ1-6	TGTGCCAGCAGTTTTCGGGGATATTCACCCCTCCACTTT	CASSFRGYSPLHF
few	-	TRBV18	TRBJ1-1	TGTGCCAGCTCACCGTTGGGAAGGGGCACTGAAGCTTTCTTT	CASSPLGRGTEAFF
few	-	TRBV18	TRBJ2-3	TGTGCCAGCTCTCCCGGGAGATCAGATACGCAGTATTTT	CASSPGRSDTQYF